This T cell receptor (beta chain) was documented in a study (dated by TCRdb to the mid-2010s). Describing the broader study: The study examined whether tumor-infiltrating Tregs in breast cancer are drawn from blood Tregs or arise in situ by conversion from other CD4+ T cell subsets. The study at large found these results: Tumor-infiltrating Treg TCR alpha and beta sequences overlapped most with tumor naive CD4+ T cells, then with blood naive CD4+ T cells. The validation in the larger cohort was limited to a single TCR beta V-J rearrangement instead of whole repertoires. The TCR gene usage of tumor memory CD4+ T cells clustered together with blood and lymph node memory CD4+ cells and with lymph node naive CD4+ cells.

CD4+CD25+CD127-/low cells were isolated as Tregs. Tregs, naive and memory CD4+ T cells from tumor, blood and ipsilateral draining lymph nodes of five breast cancer patients underwent full-length TCR alpha and beta sequencing. Tumor tissue and lymph nodes from ipsilateral axillary dissection were perfused with PBS, minced and digested with collagenase I and hyaluronidase. FACS confirmed that the sorted cell populations were more than 90% pure. The CDR3 runs 15 residues from the cysteine to the phenylalanine. The CDR3 DNA has 45 bases and is translated from base 1. The germline V gene (reference sequence) yields DFQATT for CDR1 and SNEGSKA for CDR2. V lost 2 bases and J lost 5 bases, and the count of bases not matched to a germline gene is 10. This clonotype appeared a few times. The specificity of this receptor is unknown. No base quality values were provided; no much bigger clone lies one nucleotide off.

Full-length TCR variable regions were amplified by 5' RACE PCR with constant-region reverse primers, and semi-nested PCR with Nested Universal Primer A was subsequently performed. The ReliaPrep RNA Cell Miniprep System was used to extract total RNA, which was then reverse transcribed into 5'RACE-ready cDNA with the SMARTer RACE 5'/3' Kit. Full-length TCR alpha and beta libraries were barcoded with multiplex adaptors and sequenced on an Illumina MiSeq. As for the original processing: For each of nine subset-tissue groups, sequencing data from the five patients were combined, and the groups were compared by unsupervised clustering of TCR gene usage. The Morisita-Horn index was used to calculate repertoire similarity, with shared sequences weighted by how much each contributed to each repertoire. TCRdb took the public reads, trimmed them with fastp at Q25, ran MiXCR for clone calling and kept in-frame beta chains. Identical CDR3 protein sequences are pooled into one entry, listed with their most common genes and DNA. The V and J calls reflect TCRdb's pipeline rather than the authors' work. For this sample the table gives 55,000 or so distinct CDR3 sequences, of which under 25% were detected only once. Under 3.5% of the sample is held by the ten biggest clonotypes.

Input material: tumor-infiltrating Tregs sorted from the breast tumor. The receptor's source is a female donor with breast cancer. This sequence uses TRBV20-1 and TRBJ2-7, with 9 bases matching TRBD2. The nucleotides are TGCAGTGCTAGAACCGCTGGCGGGGGGGCCCACGAGCAGTACTTC. Translated, this gives CSARTAGGGAHEQYF.